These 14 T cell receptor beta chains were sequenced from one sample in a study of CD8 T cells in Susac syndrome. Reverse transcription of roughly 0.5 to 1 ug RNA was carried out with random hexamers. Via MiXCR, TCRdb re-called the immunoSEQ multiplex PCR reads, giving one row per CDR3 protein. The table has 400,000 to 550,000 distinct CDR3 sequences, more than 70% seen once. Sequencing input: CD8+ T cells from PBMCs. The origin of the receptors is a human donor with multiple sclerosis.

The CDR3 sequence: CASSPLRDRGYEQYF. CDR3 in DNA: TGTGCCAGCTCACCACTTCGGGACAGGGGTTACGAGCAGTACTTC. The chain recombines TRBV18 with TRBJ2-7, with TRBD1 matching over 10 bases. In germline, CDR1 is KGHSH, CDR2 LQKENI. Germline trimming cut 1 base from V and 4 bases from J; bases unmatched to any gene: 4. This CDR3 comprises 15 residues.

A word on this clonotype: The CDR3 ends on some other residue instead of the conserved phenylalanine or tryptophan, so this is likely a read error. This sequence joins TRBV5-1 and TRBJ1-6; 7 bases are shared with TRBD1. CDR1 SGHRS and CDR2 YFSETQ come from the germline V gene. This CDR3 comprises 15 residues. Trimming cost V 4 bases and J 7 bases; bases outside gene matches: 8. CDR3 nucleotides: TGCGCCAGCAGCCCGAAGGACAGGTGGAATTCACCCCTCCACTTG. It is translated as CASSPKDRWNSPLHL.

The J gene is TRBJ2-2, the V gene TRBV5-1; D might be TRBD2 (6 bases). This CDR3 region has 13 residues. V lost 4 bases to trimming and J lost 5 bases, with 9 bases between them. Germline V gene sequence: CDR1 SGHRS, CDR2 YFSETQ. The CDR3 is CASSGGETGELFF. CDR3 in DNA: TGCGCCAGCAGCGGCGGGGAGACCGGGGAGCTGTTTTTT.

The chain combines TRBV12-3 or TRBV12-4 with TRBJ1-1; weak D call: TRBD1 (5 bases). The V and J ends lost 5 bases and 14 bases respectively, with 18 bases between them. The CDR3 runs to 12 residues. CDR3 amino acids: CASSLGGPTRFF. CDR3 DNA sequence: TGTGCCAGCAGTCTCGGGGGACCTACTCGCTTCTTT.

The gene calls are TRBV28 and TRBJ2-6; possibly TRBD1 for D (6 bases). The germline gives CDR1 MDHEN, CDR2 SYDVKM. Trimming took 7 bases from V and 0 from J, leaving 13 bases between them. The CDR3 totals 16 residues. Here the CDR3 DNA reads TGTGCCAGCACAGGATCAGGGGACTCTGGGGCCAACGTCCTGACTTTC. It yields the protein CASTGSGDSGANVLTF.

CDR3 sequence: CASSLSGQGGGEPQHF. The DNA of the CDR3 is TGTGCCAGCAGTTTATCGGGTCAGGGGGGCGGAGAGCCCCAGCATTTT. The chain links TRBV27 to TRBJ1-5; TRBD1 agrees at 7 bases. The CDR3 spans 16 residues. Germline trimming cut 0 bases from V and 8 bases from J; bases unmatched to any gene: 10. Germline V CDR1 and CDR2: MNHEY, SMNVEV (reference sequence).

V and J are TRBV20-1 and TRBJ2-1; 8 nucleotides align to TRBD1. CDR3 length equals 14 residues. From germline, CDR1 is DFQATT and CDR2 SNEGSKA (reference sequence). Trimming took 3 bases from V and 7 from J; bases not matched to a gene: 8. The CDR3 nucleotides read TGCAGTGCTAGCGCAGGGGGCGTAGGAAATGAGCAGTTCTTC. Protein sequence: CSASAGGVGNEQFF.

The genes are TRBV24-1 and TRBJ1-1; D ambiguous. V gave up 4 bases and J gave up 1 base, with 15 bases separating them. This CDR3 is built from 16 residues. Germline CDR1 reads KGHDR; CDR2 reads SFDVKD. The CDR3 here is CATSDPPGERNTEAFF. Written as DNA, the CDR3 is TGTGCCACCAGTGACCCCCCCGGGGAGAGGAACACTGAAGCTTTCTTT.

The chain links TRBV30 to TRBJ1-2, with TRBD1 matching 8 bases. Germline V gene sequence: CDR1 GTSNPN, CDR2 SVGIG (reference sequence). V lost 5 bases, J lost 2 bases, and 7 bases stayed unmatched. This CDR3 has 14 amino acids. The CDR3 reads CAWGPGQVNYGYTF. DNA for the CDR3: TGTGCCTGGGGACCGGGACAGGTCAACTATGGCTACACCTTC. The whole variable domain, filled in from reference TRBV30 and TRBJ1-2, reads SQTIHQWPATLVQPVGSPLSLECTVEGTSNPNLYWYRQAAGRGLQLLFYSVGIGQISSEVPQNLSASRPQDRQFILSSKKLLLSDSGFYLCAWGPGQVNYGYTFGSGTRLTVV.

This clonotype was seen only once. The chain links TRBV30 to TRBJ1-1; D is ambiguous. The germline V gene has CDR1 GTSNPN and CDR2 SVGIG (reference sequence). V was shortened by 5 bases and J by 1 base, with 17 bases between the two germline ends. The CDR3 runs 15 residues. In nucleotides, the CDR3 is TGTGCCTGGTTCGGGGATTCTATCCCGAACACTGAAGCTTTCTTT. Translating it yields CAWFGDSIPNTEAFF.

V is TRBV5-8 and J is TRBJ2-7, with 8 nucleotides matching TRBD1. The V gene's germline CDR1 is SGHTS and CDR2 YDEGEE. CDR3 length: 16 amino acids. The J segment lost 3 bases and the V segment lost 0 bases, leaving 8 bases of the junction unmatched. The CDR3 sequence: CASSLEKVTGGYEQYF. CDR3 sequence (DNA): TGTGCCAGCAGCTTGGAAAAGGTAACAGGGGGCTACGAGCAGTACTTC. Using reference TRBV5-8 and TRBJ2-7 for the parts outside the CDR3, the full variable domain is EAGVTQSPTHLIKTRGQQATLRCSPISGHTSVYWYQQALGLGLQFLLWYDEGEERNRGNFPPRFSGRQFPNYSSELNVNALELEDSALYLCASSLEKVTGGYEQYFGPGTRLTVT.

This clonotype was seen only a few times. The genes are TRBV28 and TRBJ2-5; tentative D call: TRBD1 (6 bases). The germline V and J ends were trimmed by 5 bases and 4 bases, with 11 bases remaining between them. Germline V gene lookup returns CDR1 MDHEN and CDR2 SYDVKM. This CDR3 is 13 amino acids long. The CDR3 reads CASSKGVGETQYF. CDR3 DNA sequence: TGTGCCAGCAGTAAGGGGGTTGGAGAGACCCAGTACTTC.

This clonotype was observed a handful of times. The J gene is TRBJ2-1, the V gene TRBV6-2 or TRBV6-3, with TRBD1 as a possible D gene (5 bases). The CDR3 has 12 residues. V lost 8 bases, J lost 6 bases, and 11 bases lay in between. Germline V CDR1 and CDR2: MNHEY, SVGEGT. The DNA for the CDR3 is TGTGCCAGCCATCAGGGCGGCAATGAGCAGTTCTTC. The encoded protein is CASHQGGNEQFF.

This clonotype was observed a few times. Here the CDR3 DNA reads TGTGCCAGCAGCTTAGTTGGCGGGGGAGAGACCCAGTACTTC. Protein product: CASSLVGGGETQYF. This rearrangement joins TRBV11-2 to TRBJ2-5; 7 bases agree with TRBD2. Unmatched junction bases numbered 3, after V lost 1 base and J lost 4 bases. The CDR3 is 14 amino acids. Looked up from germline, CDR1 is SGHAT and CDR2 is FQNNGV.